These 17 T cell receptor beta chains came from one sample sequenced in a study of blood T cell repertoires in COVID-19 (dated by TCRdb to the early 2020s). The receptor library was made with the immunoSEQ multiplex PCR assay. TCRdb retrieved this table from immuneACCESS and kept in-frame rearrangements only. Not all clones are present; in checked studies, unresolved V genes account for under half, and no reason is known for the remainder. The sample table shows some 250,000 clones, and approximately 80% are seen once. The ten largest make up around 30% of the sample. Sequenced material: peripheral blood. All receptors derive from a man aged 40-49 years with acute or convalescent COVID-19.

This chain joins TRBV15 and TRBJ1-5, with D perhaps TRBD1 (5 bases). Germline CDR1 reads LNHNV; CDR2 reads YYDKDF (reference sequence). The CDR3 is made up of 13 amino acids. Trimming shortened V by 9 bases and J by 3 bases, and 12 bases separated the two germline ends. The DNA for the CDR3 is TGTGCCACGGGGTGGGGGGTCAATCAGCCCCAGCATTTT. Its protein product is CATGWGVNQPQHF.

The J gene is TRBJ2-5, the V gene TRBV15, with D maybe TRBD2 (5 bases). Looked up from germline, CDR1 is LNHNV and CDR2 is YYDKDF (reference sequence). Deletions cut 0 bases from V and 5 bases from J, with 16 bases between. This CDR3 has 16 amino acids. The CDR3 protein is CATSRDWLSSSETQYF. CDR3 DNA sequence: TGTGCCACCAGCAGAGATTGGTTGTCTAGCAGCGAGACCCAGTACTTC.

DNA for the CDR3: TGTGCCAGCAGCCGGCTCGGGGACTATGGCTACACCTTC. Translated, it gives CASSRLGDYGYTF. This chain joins TRBV6-5 and TRBJ1-2, with no clear D. Trimming shortened V by 6 bases and J by 3 bases, and 11 bases separated the two germline ends. Germline V gene sequence: CDR1 MNHEY, CDR2 SVGAGI. The CDR3 is 13 amino acids.

Details on this clone: The junction departs from the called germline gene at one end, perhaps through a read error. V is TRBV2 and J is TRBJ2-1; D unclear. The CDR3 totals 13 residues. Germline lookup yields CDR1 SNHLY and CDR2 FYNNEI. CDR3 amino acids: CASRGLPYNEQFF. The CDR3 nucleotides are TGTGCCAGCAGGGGCCTCCCCTATAATGAGCAGTTCTTC.

The genes are TRBV12-1 and TRBJ2-3; TRBD2, the table's D call, was not compared with the DNA. TRBV12-1 is annotated as a pseudogene. The CDR3 covers 19 residues. The CDR3 loop reads CASSPKLAGGITSTDTQYF. CDR3 nucleotide sequence: TGTGCCAGCAGCCCAAAACTAGCGGGAGGGATCACTAGCACAGATACGCAGTATTTT.

The genes are TRBV7-9 and TRBJ2-7; D perhaps matches TRBD2 (6 bases). CDR1 and CDR2 from the germline V gene are SEHNR and FQNEAQ (reference sequence). The ends were cut back, 11 bases at V and 5 bases at J, with 25 bases in the middle. This CDR3 comprises 15 residues. The DNA for the CDR3 is TGTGCCTCAGCCGCAACCGGGAGAAAGTCCCACGAGCAGTACTTC. It specifies CASAATGRKSHEQYF.

The sample holds a few counts of this clone. V usage is TRBV5-8 and J usage is TRBJ2-3, with D possibly being TRBD1 (6 bases). Trimming removed 3 bases from V and 2 bases from J, with 10 bases in between. This CDR3 spans 14 amino acids. From germline, CDR1 is SGHTS and CDR2 YDEGEE. The CDR3 nucleotides are TGTGCCAGCAGCTCAGGACAGTACACAGATACGCAGTATTTT. Amino acids: CASSSGQYTDTQYF.

The chain has TRBV3-1 (or the pseudogene TRBV3-2) and TRBJ2-5; D may be TRBD2 (5 bases). CDR1 and CDR2 (germline): LGHDT, YNNKEL (reference sequence). V lost 4 bases and J lost 3, with 9 bases in between. The CDR3 length is 13 residues. Written as DNA, the CDR3 is TGTGCCAGCAGCCCCACTAGAAAAGAGACCCAGTACTTC. Residues: CASSPTRKETQYF.

This clone was seen a single time. CDR3 region: CASSQDTELAGGRGYEQYF. Here the CDR3 DNA reads TGCGCCAGCAGCCAAGATACCGAGCTAGCGGGAGGCCGAGGGTACGAGCAGTACTTC. The chain combines TRBV4-3 with TRBJ2-7, with TRBD2 matching over 11 bases. CDR3 length equals 19 residues. CDR1 LGHNA and CDR2 YSLEER come from the germline V gene. With V trimmed by 0 bases and J by 4 bases, 14 bases remained unmatched.

This clone was observed once. The chain is built from TRBV3-1 (or the pseudogene TRBV3-2) and TRBJ2-1, with TRBD1 matching over 8 bases. V lost 4 bases to trimming and J lost 5 bases; unmatched junction nucleotides: 10. The germline gives CDR1 LGHDT, CDR2 YNNKEL (reference sequence). This CDR3 is 16 amino acids long. For the CDR3, the DNA is TGTGCCAGCAGCCTATGGGACAGGACCCAACACAATGAGCAGTTCTTC. Translation: CASSLWDRTQHNEQFF.

The chain combines TRBV6-6 with TRBJ2-3; no clear D gene. Trimming removed 6 bases from V and 3 bases from J, with 13 bases in between. Germline-derived CDR1 and CDR2 are MNHNY and SVGAGI (reference sequence). This CDR3 contains 14 residues. CDR3 bases: TGTGCCAGCAGACTGGAGCTTCTGACAGATACGCAGTATTTT. Translated: CASRLELLTDTQYF.

V and J are TRBV19 and TRBJ2-6, with D unresolved. Germline lookup yields CDR1 LNHDA and CDR2 SQIVND (reference sequence). Trimming left V 1 base short and J 2 bases short, with 6 bases between. This CDR3 is 15 amino acids long. CDR3 sequence: CASSIGGTGANVLTF. CDR3 nucleotide sequence: TGTGCCAGTAGTATAGGAGGAACTGGGGCCAACGTCCTGACTTTC.

The chain combines TRBV27 with TRBJ1-6, with 9 bases identical to TRBD1. CDR3 size: 14 residues. The junction had 2 bases not matched to a gene; V was cut back by 4 bases and J by 7 bases. CDR1 and CDR2 from the germline V gene are MNHEY and SMNVEV (reference sequence). The CDR3 DNA reads TGTGCCAGCAGTTACAGGGGGCAGAATTCACCCCTCCACTTT. Translating gives CASSYRGQNSPLHF.

V and J are TRBV3-1 (or the pseudogene TRBV3-2) and TRBJ2-5; 14 positions match TRBD2. With 4 bases clipped from V and 5 bases from J, the junction kept 6 bases outside the gene matches. CDR3 length: 16 residues. Germline CDR1 is LGHDT and CDR2 is YNNKEL (reference sequence). The CDR3 sequence is CASSLGTSGRRETQYF. The CDR3 region has the DNA TGTGCCAGCAGCCTCGGGACTAGCGGGAGAAGGGAGACCCAGTACTTC.

This clone has only one observation. The V call is TRBV23-1, the J call TRBJ2-7; 13 bases fit TRBD2. TRBV23-1 is filed as an ORF, its function uncertain. V trimming: 3 bases; J trimming: 5 bases; junction bases outside the gene matches: 7. This CDR3 has 16 amino acids. The chain's CDR3 is CASSHRTSGSCHEQYF. For the CDR3, the DNA is TGCGCCAGCAGTCACCGGACTAGCGGGAGCTGCCACGAGCAGTACTTC.

V and J are TRBV7-9 and TRBJ1-2; D call uncertain. Trimming took 7 bases from V and 2 from J, leaving 11 bases between them. Germline CDR1 SEHNR, CDR2 FQNEAQ (reference sequence). The CDR3 length is 13 residues. Here the CDR3 DNA reads TGTGCCAGCATACGGAGAGGAAACTATGGCTACACCTTC. The encoded protein is CASIRRGNYGYTF.

J is TRBJ1-5 and V is TRBV21-1; TRBD1 was called by the table and not checked on the DNA. TRBV21-1 is an annotated pseudogene. The CDR3 is 15 residues long. CDR3 sequence (DNA): TGTGCCAGCAGCAAAGAGGACAGGAGCAATCAGCCCCAGCATTTT. Protein sequence: CASSKEDRSNQPQHF.